The clone carrying this TCR beta chain was recorded once. CDR1 is GTSNPN, CDR2 SVGIG, per germline (reference sequence). The CDR3 runs to 13 residues. V was pared by 3 bases and J by 6 bases, with 15 bases between. Measured with immunoSEQ multiplex PCR; TCRdb has only the in-frame clones, and not every one. This repertoire shows 35,000 to 45,000 clones, roughly 93% found once; its top ten account for roughly an eighth. This record comes from a study of T cells in tuberculosis. The gene calls are TRBV30 and TRBJ2-7, with D hard to call. Sequencing was carried out using PBMCs. The source of this sequence is a donor aged 10-29 years with latent tuberculosis or without tuberculosis infection. Some clones in this sample may be carry-over from other donors' samples. The DNA for the CDR3 is TGTGCCTGGAGCACCAATTCGAGGATCGAGCAGTACTTC. Amino acid sequence: CAWSTNSRIEQYF.